This TCR beta chain was sequenced in a study of cytomegalovirus exposure and HLA in healthy donors. V lost 4 bases to trimming and J lost 2 bases, with 20 bases between them. The CDR3 runs to 16 residues. Germline loops: CDR1 SQVTM, CDR2 ANQGSEA. Assay used: immunoSEQ multiplex PCR; TCRdb lists only in-frame clones, some missing. This sample has 80,000 to 100,000 clones, with roughly 89% found just once. The rearrangement links TRBV29-1 to TRBJ1-2; TRBD1 is a possible D gene (5 bases). The material sequenced was PBMCs. The clonotype originates from a young woman in good health and CMV-seronegative. CDR3 amino acids: CSVGPDGRGENYGYTF. CDR3 DNA sequence: TGCAGCGTTGGCCCCGATGGGAGGGGCGAAAACTATGGCTACACCTTC.